This T cell receptor beta chain was retrieved from a study of CD8 T cells in Susac syndrome. Study conclusions and caveats: It was acknowledged in the study that its TCR sequencing and HLA analysis involved a relatively small number of individuals.

Trimming removed 1 base at V and 0 bases at J, with 13 bases between. Germline loops: CDR1 SGHTA, CDR2 FQGNSA. This CDR3 has 17 amino acids. RNA in amounts of roughly 0.5 to 1 ug was reverse transcribed with random hexamers. TCRdb re-analysed the immunoSEQ multiplex PCR reads in MiXCR, keeping a single row per CDR3 protein. Of 150,000 to 200,000 distinct CDR3 sequences in the sample, approximately 93% were seen once. Details on this clonotype: Its antigen is still unknown.

The chain combines TRBV7-2 with TRBJ2-4; D is ambiguous. This TCR was sampled from a human donor with multiple sclerosis. Sequencing input: CD4+ T cells from PBMCs. CDR3 amino acids: CASSLEDSHLAKNIQYF. The CDR3 DNA sequence: TGTGCCAGCAGCTTAGAAGACTCTCACTTAGCCAAAAACATTCAGTACTTC.